A single sample gave rise to the 5 T cell receptor beta chains below, sequenced in a study of glioma-infiltrating T cells. Amplification of TCR alpha and beta CDR3 regions from RNA used iRepertoire nested multiplex PCR. MiXCR, applied by TCRdb to the multiplex PCR reads, yields one record per CDR3 protein. Counted here are about 400,000 distinct CDR3 sequences, roughly two fifths occurring once; the ten biggest clones make up around 12%. The sequenced sample consisted of glioma tissue, nonneoplastic brain tissue, or PBMCs (not recorded which). All receptors derive from a human donor with low-grade glioma or glioblastoma, undergoing nonglioma brain surgery, or in good health (not recorded which).

This clonotype has a single count. V is TRBV19 and J is TRBJ2-1; TRBD2 might be the D (6 bases). The CDR3 is made up of 12 amino acids. Germline V gene data show CDR1 as LNHDA and CDR2 as SQIVND (reference sequence). With 10 bases removed from V and 8 bases from J, the gap between germline ends came to 15 bases. CDR3 protein: CATREGRHEQFF. The CDR3, as DNA: TGTGCCACCCGCGAGGGGAGGCATGAGCAGTTCTTC.

V usage is TRBV18 and J usage is TRBJ2-7; D gene uncertain. Per the germline V gene, CDR1 is KGHSH and CDR2 is LQKENI. This CDR3 region has 14 residues. Trimming pared 1 base from V and 0 bases from J, leaving 7 bases between. This chain's CDR3 is CASSPLAPSYEQYF. CDR3 in DNA: TGTGCCAGCTCACCACTAGCCCCCTCCTACGAGCAGTACTTC.

The sample holds a few counts of this clonotype. The rearrangement uses TRBV11-1 and TRBJ1-1, with D maybe TRBD1 (6 bases). The length of the CDR3 is 15 residues. Germline CDR1 reads SGHAT; CDR2 reads FQDESV (reference sequence). Trimming left V 0 bases short and J 0 bases short, with 8 bases between. CDR3 protein: CASSLARGMNTEAFF. The DNA of the CDR3 is TGTGCCAGCAGCTTAGCCAGGGGCATGAACACTGAAGCTTTCTTT.

This clonotype was counted only a few times. The CDR3 spells CATSRKENWGYGYTF. The CDR3 coding sequence is TGTGCCACCAGCAGAAAGGAGAACTGGGGCTATGGCTACACCTTC. This sequence joins TRBV15 and TRBJ1-2; D not resolved. From germline, CDR1 is LNHNV and CDR2 YYDKDF (reference sequence). The V gene lost 2 bases and the J gene lost 4 bases, with 14 bases spanning the gap. This CDR3 is built from 15 residues. The full variable domain, its missing parts supplied by reference TRBV15 and TRBJ1-2, is DAMVIQNPRYQVTQFGKPVTLSCSQTLNHNVMYWYQQKSSQAPKLLFHYYDKDFNNEADTPDNFQSRRPNTSFCFLDIRSPGLGDTAMYLCATSRKENWGYGYTFGSGTRLTVV.

This clonotype was found a few times. Because the CDR3 is missing its conserved closing phenylalanine or tryptophan, this is likely a read error. V usage is TRBV28 and J usage is TRBJ2-1; D remains unclear. Trimming stripped 2 bases from V and 6 bases from J, with 11 bases between. This CDR3 region has 14 residues. Germline lookup yields CDR1 MDHEN and CDR2 SYDVKM. As DNA, the CDR3 is TGTGCCAGCAGTTTACCCCATCGAGTCAATGAGCAGTTCCTC. This encodes CASSLPHRVNEQFL.